This TCR beta chain was captured in a study of CD8 T cells in Susac syndrome. With random hexamers, 0.5 to 1 ug RNA was reverse transcribed. TCRdb re-derived calls from the immunoSEQ multiplex PCR reads in MiXCR, one entry per CDR3 protein. The table records some 300,000 distinct CDR3 sequences, 75% to 85% of them present only once. Study results and limitations: It was acknowledged in the study that its TCR sequencing and HLA analysis involved a relatively small number of individuals.

Details on this clonotype: Its antigen is not identified.

This CDR3 has 14 residues. CDR1 MNHEY and CDR2 SMNVEV come from the germline V gene (reference sequence). Trimming cost V 6 bases and J 8 bases, with 17 bases left between them. CD8+ and CD4+ T cells taken from blood had their TCR beta sequenced. The receptor comes from a human donor with multiple sclerosis. The chain uses TRBV27 and TRBJ2-4; D perhaps matches TRBD1 (5 bases). Sequencing was carried out using CD8+ T cells from PBMCs. The CDR3 loop is CASSAISREDIQYF. The CDR3, as DNA: TGTGCCAGCAGCGCAATCAGCAGGGAAGACATTCAGTACTTC.